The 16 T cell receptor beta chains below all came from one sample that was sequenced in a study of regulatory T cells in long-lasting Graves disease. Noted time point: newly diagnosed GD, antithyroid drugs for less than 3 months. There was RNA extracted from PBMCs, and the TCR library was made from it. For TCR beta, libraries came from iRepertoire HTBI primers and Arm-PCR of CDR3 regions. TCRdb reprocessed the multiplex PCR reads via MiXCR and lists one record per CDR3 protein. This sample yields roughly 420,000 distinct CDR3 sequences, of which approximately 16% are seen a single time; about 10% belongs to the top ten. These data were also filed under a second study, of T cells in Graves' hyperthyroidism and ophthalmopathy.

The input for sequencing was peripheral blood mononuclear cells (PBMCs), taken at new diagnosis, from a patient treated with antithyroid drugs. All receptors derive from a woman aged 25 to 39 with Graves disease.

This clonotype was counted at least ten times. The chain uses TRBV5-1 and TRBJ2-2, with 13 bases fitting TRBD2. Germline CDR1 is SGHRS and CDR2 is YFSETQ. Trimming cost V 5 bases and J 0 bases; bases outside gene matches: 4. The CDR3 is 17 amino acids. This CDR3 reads CASRKLAGGPNTGELFF. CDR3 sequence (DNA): TGCGCCAGCAGGAAACTAGCGGGAGGGCCGAACACCGGGGAGCTGTTTTTT.

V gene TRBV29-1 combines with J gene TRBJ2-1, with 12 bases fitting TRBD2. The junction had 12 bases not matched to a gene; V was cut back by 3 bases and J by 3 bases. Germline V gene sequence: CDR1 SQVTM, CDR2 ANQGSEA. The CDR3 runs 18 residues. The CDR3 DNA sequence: TGCAGCGTTGACCTGCGGGCTAGCGGGAGGGTAGTCTACAATGAGCAGTTCTTC. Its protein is CSVDLRASGRVVYNEQFF.

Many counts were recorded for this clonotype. The CDR3 region is CASSLGPYGYTF. DNA for the CDR3: TGCGCCAGCAGCTTGGGCCCCTATGGCTACACCTTC. The V gene is TRBV5-1, the J gene TRBJ1-2, with no clear D. V was cut by 0 bases and J by 4 bases, with 4 bases left in between. CDR1 is SGHRS, CDR2 YFSETQ, per germline. The CDR3 extends over 12 amino acids.

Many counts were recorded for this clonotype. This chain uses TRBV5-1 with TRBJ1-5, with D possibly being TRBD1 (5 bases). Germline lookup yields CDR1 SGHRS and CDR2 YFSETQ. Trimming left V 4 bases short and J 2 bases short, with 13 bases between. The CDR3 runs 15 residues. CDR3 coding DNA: TGCGCCAGCAGCCGCGACAGTCGGGGCAATCAGCCCCAGCATTTT. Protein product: CASSRDSRGNQPQHF.

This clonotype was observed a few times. For the CDR3, the DNA is TGTGCCAGCAGTTACGTGGGCCGCGGCTACGAGCAGTACTTC. As protein: CASSYVGRGYEQYF. The rearrangement links TRBV6-5 to TRBJ2-7; D remains ambiguous. From germline, CDR1 is MNHEY and CDR2 SVGAGI. This CDR3 has 14 residues. The V gene lost 2 bases and the J gene lost 3 bases, with 11 bases spanning the gap.

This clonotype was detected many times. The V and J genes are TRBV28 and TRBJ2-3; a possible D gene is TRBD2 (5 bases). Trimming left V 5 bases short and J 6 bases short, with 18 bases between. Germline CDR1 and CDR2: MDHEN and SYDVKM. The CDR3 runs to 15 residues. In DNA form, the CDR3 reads TGTGCCAGCAGTCCCCCCCCTGGGAGCATGGATACGCAGTATTTT. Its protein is CASSPPPGSMDTQYF.

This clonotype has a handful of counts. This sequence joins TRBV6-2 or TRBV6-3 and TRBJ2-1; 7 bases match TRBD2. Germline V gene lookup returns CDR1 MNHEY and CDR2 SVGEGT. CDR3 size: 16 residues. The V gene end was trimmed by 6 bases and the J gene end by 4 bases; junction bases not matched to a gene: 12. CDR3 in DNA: TGTGCCAGCAGGGGGGGGGTCGGGGCTAGTTACAATGAGCAGTTCTTC. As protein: CASRGGVGASYNEQFF.

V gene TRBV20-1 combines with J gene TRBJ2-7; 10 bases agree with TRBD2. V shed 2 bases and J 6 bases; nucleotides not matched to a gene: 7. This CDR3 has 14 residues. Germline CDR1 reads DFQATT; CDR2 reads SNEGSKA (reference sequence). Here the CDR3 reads CSARPTSGLIEQYF. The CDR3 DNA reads TGCAGTGCTAGACCGACTAGCGGGCTTATCGAGCAGTACTTC.

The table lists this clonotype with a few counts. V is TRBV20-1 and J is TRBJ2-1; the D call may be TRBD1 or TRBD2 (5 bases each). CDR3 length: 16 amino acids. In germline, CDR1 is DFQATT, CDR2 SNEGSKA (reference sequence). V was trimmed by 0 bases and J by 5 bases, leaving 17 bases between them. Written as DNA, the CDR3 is TGCAGTGCTAGAGATCCCCCAAGGGGAGTGAACAATGAGCAGTTCTTC. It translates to CSARDPPRGVNNEQFF.

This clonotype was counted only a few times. The CDR3 sequence: CSAEQRSLTDTQYF. CDR3 nucleotide sequence: TGCAGTGCTGAGCAGCGGAGCCTCACAGATACGCAGTATTTT. The J gene is TRBJ2-3, the V gene TRBV20-1; tentative D call: TRBD2 (5 bases). V was shortened by 5 bases and J by 2 bases, with 14 bases between the two germline ends. The CDR3 is 14 amino acids. CDR1 and CDR2 (germline): DFQATT, SNEGSKA (reference sequence).

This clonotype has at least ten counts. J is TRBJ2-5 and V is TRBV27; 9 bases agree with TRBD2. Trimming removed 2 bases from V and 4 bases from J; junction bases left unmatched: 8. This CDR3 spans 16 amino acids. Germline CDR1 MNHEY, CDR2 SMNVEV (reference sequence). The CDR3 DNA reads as TGTGCCAGCAGTTTAAGGTGGCTAGCGGGAACAGAGACCCAGTACTTC. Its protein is CASSLRWLAGTETQYF.

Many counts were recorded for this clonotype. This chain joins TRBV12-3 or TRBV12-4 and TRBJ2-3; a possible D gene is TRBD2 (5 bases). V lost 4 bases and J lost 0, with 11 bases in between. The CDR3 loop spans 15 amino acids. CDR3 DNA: TGTGCCAGCAGTTACCCAGCGGTTAGCACAGATACGCAGTATTTT. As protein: CASSYPAVSTDTQYF.

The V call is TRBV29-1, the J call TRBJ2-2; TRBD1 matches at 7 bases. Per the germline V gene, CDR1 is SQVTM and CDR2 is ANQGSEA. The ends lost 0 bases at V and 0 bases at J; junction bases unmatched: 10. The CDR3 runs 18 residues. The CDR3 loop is CSVEERSGQRPNTGELFF. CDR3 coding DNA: TGCAGCGTTGAAGAGAGGTCGGGACAGAGACCGAACACCGGGGAGCTGTTTTTT.

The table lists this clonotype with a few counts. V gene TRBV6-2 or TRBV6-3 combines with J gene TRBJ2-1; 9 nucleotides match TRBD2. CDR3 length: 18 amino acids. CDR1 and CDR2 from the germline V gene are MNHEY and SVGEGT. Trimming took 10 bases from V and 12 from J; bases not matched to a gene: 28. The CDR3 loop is CATPPRPGFSGGHNRQFF. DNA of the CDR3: TGTGCCACCCCCCCCCGTCCGGGATTTAGCGGGGGTCACAATCGGCAGTTCTTC.

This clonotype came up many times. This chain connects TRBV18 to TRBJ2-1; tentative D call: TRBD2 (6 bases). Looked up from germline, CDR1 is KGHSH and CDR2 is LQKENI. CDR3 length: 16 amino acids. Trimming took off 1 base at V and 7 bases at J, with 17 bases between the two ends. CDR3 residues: CASSPRRDSSQNEQFF. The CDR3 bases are TGTGCCAGCTCACCACGCCGGGACTCGTCGCAGAATGAGCAGTTCTTC.

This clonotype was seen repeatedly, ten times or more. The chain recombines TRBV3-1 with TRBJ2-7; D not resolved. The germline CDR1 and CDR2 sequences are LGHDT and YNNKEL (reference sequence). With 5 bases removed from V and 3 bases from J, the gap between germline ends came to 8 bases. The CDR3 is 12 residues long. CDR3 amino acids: CASSSDRYEQYF. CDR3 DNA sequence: TGTGCCAGCAGCTCGGACCGCTACGAGCAGTACTTC.